This TCR beta chain was found in a study of T cell responses to AZD1222 COVID-19 vaccine. About the research overall: Pooled samples include second doses given at about 4 or 12 weeks. Study observations and caveats: Across the whole spike, CD4 TCRs peaked at regions 160-218 and 743-854. Females made up more of the donors, who were largely white British, and clonal diversity may have come out too low. Repertoire sampling occurred only after the peak T cell response.

Comments on this clone: Its cognate antigen is unknown.

The V gene end was trimmed by 3 bases and the J gene end by 7 bases; junction bases not matched to a gene: 7. Germline V gives CDR1 DFQATT, CDR2 SNEGSKA (reference sequence). The CDR3 has 14 amino acids. This table comes from immunoSEQ multiplex PCR, and its TCRdb copy is limited to in-frame clones, with some not included. The table lists about 140,000 clones, 70% to 90% of them singletons. This clonotype originated in an adult in good health. The chain employs TRBV20-1 and TRBJ2-1; 9 bases map to TRBD2. The material sequenced was peripheral blood, taken on day 0 of AZD1222 vaccination. The CDR3 is CSASGGRAQNEQFF. CDR3 DNA sequence: TGCAGTGCTAGTGGCGGGAGGGCCCAGAATGAGCAGTTCTTC.